A selection of T cell receptor beta chains follows, all from one sample in a study of cytomegalovirus exposure and HLA in healthy donors. Profiled with immunoSEQ multiplex PCR; TCRdb holds only in-frame clones, not every one. The table has some 250,000 clones, approximately 86% seen once. Sequencing used PBMCs. These TCRs come from a woman aged 25 to 39 in good health and CMV-seropositive. Each CDR3 is given with its conserved first and last residue. Fields, in order: clone size, V gene, J gene, D gene, CDR3 protein, CDR3 DNA. The D gene is left open where the match is weak. Size is omitted from some rows. Given values are once, few, many or a class for expanded clones.

size: .; V: TRBV6-1; J: TRBJ2-7; D: TRBD1; CDR3: CASSRQGGPYEQYF; DNA: TGTGCCAGCAGTAGACAGGGGGGACCCTACGAGCAGTACTTC
size: .; V: TRBV27; J: TRBJ2-3; D: TRBD1; CDR3: CASSLASQGPPDTQYF; DNA: TGTGCCAGCAGTTTAGCCTCACAGGGGCCCCCAGATACGCAGTATTTT
size: few; V: TRBV6-5; J: TRBJ2-2; D: TRBD1; CDR3: CASRRQGVGAGELFF; DNA: TGTGCCAGCAGACGACAGGGGGTGGGAGCCGGGGAGCTGTTTTTT
size: .; V: TRBV30; J: TRBJ1-5; D: .; CDR3: CAWSGQGNQPQHF; DNA: TGTGCCTGGAGTGGACAGGGCAATCAGCCCCAGCATTTT
size: .; V: TRBV6-5; J: TRBJ2-7; D: .; CDR3: CASSYRTHSSYEQYF; DNA: TGTGCCAGCAGTTACCGAACACACAGCTCCTACGAGCAGTACTTC
size: once; V: TRBV27; J: TRBJ2-7; D: TRBD1; CDR3: CASSYAGDSYEQYF; DNA: TGTGCCAGCAGTTACGCAGGGGACAGCTACGAGCAGTACTTC
size: .; V: TRBV28; J: TRBJ1-2; D: TRBD1; CDR3: CASSLGQAYYGYTF; DNA: TGTGCCAGCAGTTTAGGACAGGCATACTATGGCTACACCTTC
size: .; V: TRBV29-1; J: TRBJ2-3; D: TRBD2; CDR3: CSVVEPGLAGGQTTDTQYF; DNA: TGCAGCGTTGTAGAACCGGGACTAGCGGGAGGGCAGACCACAGATACGCAGTATTTT
size: .; V: TRBV6-5; J: TRBJ1-1; D: .; CDR3: CASRRADEAFF; DNA: TGTGCCAGCAGGAGGGCAGATGAAGCTTTCTTT
size: .; V: TRBV28; J: TRBJ1-4; D: .; CDR3: CAVFGGSNEKLFF; DNA: TGTGCCGTCTTTGGGGGGAGTAATGAAAAACTGTTTTTT
size: few; V: TRBV19; J: TRBJ2-7; D: .; CDR3: CASSPDSYEQYF; DNA: TGTGCCAGTAGCCCGGACAGTTACGAGCAGTACTTC
size: .; V: TRBV5-1; J: TRBJ2-7; D: TRBD2; CDR3: CASSVGTSGWYEQYF; DNA: TGCGCCAGCAGCGTCGGGACTAGCGGGTGGTACGAGCAGTACTTC
size: .; V: TRBV27; J: TRBJ2-7; D: .; CDR3: CASSRTVAYEQYF; DNA: TGTGCCAGCAGCCGAACAGTTGCCTACGAGCAGTACTTC
size: .; V: TRBV7-9; J: TRBJ2-7; D: TRBD1; CDR3: CATTRRDRGLYEQYF; DNA: TGTGCCACAACACGTAGGGACAGGGGCCTCTACGAGCAGTACTTC
size: once; V: TRBV28; J: TRBJ2-7; D: .; CDR3: CASSVNPSYEQYF; DNA: TGTGCCAGTAGCGTAAACCCCTCCTACGAGCAGTACTTC
size: .; V: TRBV27; J: TRBJ2-1; D: .; CDR3: CASSVQAGHEQFF; DNA: TGTGCCAGCAGTGTACAGGCCGGGCATGAGCAGTTCTTC
size: .; V: TRBV9; J: TRBJ2-1; D: .; CDR3: CASRALDGEQFF; DNA: TGTGCCAGCAGGGCACTAGATGGTGAGCAGTTCTTC
size: .; V: TRBV11-3; J: TRBJ2-3; D: TRBD2; CDR3: CASSLDGLAGGTDTQYF; DNA: TGTGCCAGCAGCTTAGATGGACTAGCGGGAGGCACAGATACGCAGTATTTT
size: .; V: TRBV29-1; J: TRBJ2-7; D: TRBD2; CDR3: CSVEGSGRRNEQYF; DNA: TGCAGCGTTGAAGGTAGCGGGAGAAGGAACGAGCAGTACTTC
size: .; V: TRBV5-4; J: TRBJ1-2; D: TRBD1; CDR3: CASSGGQGNYGYTF; DNA: TGTGCCAGCAGCGGGGGACAGGGGAACTATGGCTACACCTTC
size: .; V: TRBV7-2; J: TRBJ2-6; D: .; CDR3: CASSPHRSTRANVLTF; DNA: TGTGCCAGCAGCCCTCACAGGTCCACGCGGGCCAACGTCCTGACTTTC
size: .; V: TRBV29-1; J: TRBJ2-1; D: TRBD2; CDR3: CSVFGGRENEQFF; DNA: TGCAGCGTTTTTGGCGGGAGGGAGAATGAGCAGTTCTTC
size: .; V: TRBV7-9; J: TRBJ2-7; D: .; CDR3: CASSLVALGAGYEQYF; DNA: TGTGCCAGCAGCTTAGTCGCCCTAGGGGCAGGGTACGAGCAGTACTTC
size: .; V: TRBV28; J: TRBJ2-7; D: TRBD2; CDR3: CASRSGLARGSYEQYF; DNA: TGTGCCAGCAGATCCGGACTAGCGCGTGGCTCCTACGAGCAGTACTTC
size: .; V: TRBV5-6; J: TRBJ2-1; D: .; CDR3: CASYWGPYYNEQFF; DNA: TGTGCCAGCTACTGGGGGCCGTATTACAATGAGCAGTTCTTC
size: .; V: TRBV6-6; J: TRBJ1-1; D: .; CDR3: CASSPLPGLNTEAFF; DNA: TGTGCCAGCAGCCCCCTCCCGGGTCTGAACACTGAAGCTTTCTTT
size: once; V: TRBV6-1; J: TRBJ2-7; D: .; CDR3: CASSERPEAYEQYF; DNA: TGTGCCAGCAGTGAACGACCCGAAGCGTACGAGCAGTACTTC
size: few; V: TRBV11-3; J: TRBJ2-5; D: .; CDR3: CASSLGDTGQETQYF; DNA: TGTGCCAGCAGCTTAGGTGACACGGGGCAAGAGACCCAGTACTTC
size: few; V: TRBV11-2; J: TRBJ1-5; D: TRBD1; CDR3: CASSYGTGNNQPQHF; DNA: TGTGCCAGCAGCTACGGGACAGGGAACAATCAGCCCCAGCATTTT
size: .; V: TRBV2; J: TRBJ2-3; D: TRBD2; CDR3: CASIGISGASTDTQYF; DNA: TGTGCCAGCATCGGGATTAGCGGGGCTAGCACAGATACGCAGTATTTT
size: few; V: TRBV11-2; J: TRBJ1-2; D: TRBD1; CDR3: CASRMTGNGYTF; DNA: TGTGCCAGCAGGATGACAGGGAATGGCTACACCTTC
size: .; V: TRBV5-1; J: TRBJ1-2; D: TRBD1; CDR3: CASSLTGALNYGYTF; DNA: TGCGCCAGCAGCCTGACAGGGGCCCTAAACTATGGCTACACCTTC
size: few; V: TRBV7-2; J: TRBJ1-2; D: .; CDR3: CASSPRSLVGAGYGYTF; DNA: TGTGCCAGCAGCCCCCGGAGTCTGGTGGGGGCGGGCTATGGCTACACCTTC
size: .; V: TRBV27; J: TRBJ1-2; D: TRBD1; CDR3: CASSSRTGNYGYTF; DNA: TGTGCCAGCAGTTCCCGGACAGGCAACTATGGCTACACCTTC
size: .; V: TRBV7-2; J: TRBJ2-1; D: .; CDR3: CASSLNTGTLGILLGGQFF; DNA: TGTGCCAGCAGCTTAAATACAGGGACACTTGGCATTCTTTTGGGTGGGCAGTTCTTC
size: .; V: TRBV5-1; J: TRBJ2-2; D: TRBD2; CDR3: CASSQLPAGDAGELFF; DNA: TGCGCCAGTTCCCAGCTTCCAGCGGGAGACGCCGGGGAGCTGTTTTTT
size: once; V: TRBV11-2; J: TRBJ2-7; D: .; CDR3: CASTLIAPEQYF; DNA: TGTGCCAGCACCCTTATAGCCCCGGAGCAGTACTTC
size: .; V: TRBV18; J: TRBJ2-3; D: TRBD1; CDR3: CASSRGTGGDTQYF; DNA: TGTGCCAGCTCAAGGGGGACAGGGGGCGATACGCAGTATTTT
size: .; V: TRBV11-2; J: TRBJ2-1; D: TRBD2; CDR3: CASSLDLGLAGYNEQFF; DNA: TGTGCCAGCAGCTTAGATCTCGGGCTAGCGGGGTACAATGAGCAGTTCTTC
size: .; V: TRBV29-1; J: TRBJ2-7; D: .; CDR3: CSVVDRHYEQYF; DNA: TGCAGCGTTGTGGACAGACACTACGAGCAGTACTTC
size: .; V: TRBV28; J: TRBJ1-4; D: TRBD1; CDR3: CASSIGQGSRGLFF; DNA: TGTGCCAGCAGTATCGGACAGGGGTCACGGGGACTGTTTTTT
size: few; V: TRBV4-1; J: TRBJ1-2; D: .; CDR3: CASSQTGTPNYGYTF; DNA: TGCGCCAGCAGCCAGACCGGGACACCTAACTATGGCTACACCTTC
size: once; V: TRBV11-2; J: TRBJ1-2; D: .; CDR3: CASSLTGWGYTF; DNA: TGTGCCAGCAGCTTGACCGGGTGGGGCTACACCTTC
size: .; V: TRBV5-4; J: TRBJ2-5; D: .; CDR3: CASSFSGQETQYF; DNA: TGTGCCAGCAGCTTCAGCGGCCAAGAGACCCAGTACTTC
size: .; V: TRBV27; J: TRBJ1-1; D: .; CDR3: CASRGTGRAGRSDTEAFF; DNA: TGTGCCAGCAGGGGGACGGGTAGGGCGGGAAGGAGTGACACTGAAGCTTTCTTT
size: .; V: TRBV25-1; J: TRBJ1-2; D: TRBD1; CDR3: CASSATGTVVGYTF; DNA: TGTGCCAGCAGTGCTACCGGGACAGTCGTAGGCTACACCTTC
size: few; V: TRBV6-1; J: TRBJ1-2; D: .; CDR3: CASTGSLYGYTF; DNA: TGTGCCAGCACCGGGAGCCTCTATGGCTACACCTTC
size: .; V: TRBV7-9; J: TRBJ2-1; D: TRBD2; CDR3: CASSFGWSGGYNEQFF; DNA: TGTGCCAGCAGCTTCGGTTGGAGCGGGGGCTACAATGAGCAGTTCTTC
size: .; V: TRBV5-1; J: TRBJ1-4; D: .; CDR3: CASSLTGTRDEKLFF; DNA: TGCGCCAGCAGCTTGACCGGGACAAGAGATGAAAAACTGTTTTTT
size: .; V: TRBV7-3; J: TRBJ2-1; D: TRBD2; CDR3: CASSPRRGGRRGGEQFF; DNA: TGTGCCAGCAGCCCAAGGAGGGGCGGGAGGCGGGGTGGTGAGCAGTTCTTC
size: .; V: TRBV7-9; J: TRBJ2-7; D: TRBD1; CDR3: CASSYRGGTGLMEQYF; DNA: TGTGCCAGCAGTTACAGGGGTGGGACAGGGCTGATGGAGCAGTACTTC
size: .; V: TRBV11-3; J: TRBJ2-7; D: TRBD1; CDR3: CASSMGQPSAQYF; DNA: TGTGCCAGCAGCATGGGACAGCCCTCGGCGCAGTACTTC
size: .; V: TRBV7-2; J: TRBJ2-3; D: TRBD1; CDR3: CAQGGAGTDTQYF; DNA: TGTGCCCAAGGGGGCGCGGGCACAGATACGCAGTATTTT
size: .; V: TRBV6-6; J: TRBJ2-7; D: .; CDR3: CASSYILGREAYEQYF; DNA: TGTGCCAGCAGTTACATCTTGGGCAGGGAGGCCTACGAGCAGTACTTC
size: .; V: TRBV4-1; J: TRBJ2-5; D: TRBD2; CDR3: CASSQGVAGQETQYF; DNA: TGCGCCAGCAGCCAAGGGGTAGCGGGTCAAGAGACCCAGTACTTC
size: .; V: TRBV6-1; J: TRBJ1-1; D: TRBD1; CDR3: CASSDGTGGVRLALEAFF; DNA: TGTGCCAGCAGTGATGGGACAGGGGGAGTTAGATTAGCCCTCGAAGCTTTCTTT
size: few; V: TRBV5-1; J: TRBJ2-7; D: .; CDR3: CASSLTGREQYF; DNA: TGCGCCAGCAGCTTGACAGGGCGCGAGCAGTACTTC
size: .; V: TRBV18; J: TRBJ1-5; D: .; CDR3: CASSPYGRDQPQHF; DNA: TGTGCCAGCTCACCTTACGGTCGGGATCAGCCCCAGCATTTT
size: .; V: TRBV5-1; J: TRBJ2-5; D: TRBD2; CDR3: CASSFTSGFQETQYF; DNA: TGCGCCAGCAGCTTTACTAGCGGGTTCCAAGAGACCCAGTACTTC
size: once; V: TRBV6-6; J: TRBJ2-1; D: TRBD1; CDR3: CASSQRGRNEQFF; DNA: TGTGCCAGCAGTCAAAGGGGGCGCAATGAGCAGTTCTTC